This TCR beta chain is from a study of CXCR3-negative and CXCR3-positive naive CD8 T cells. Libraries were UMI-labeled 5' RACE TRB cDNA. After re-calling the 5' RACE reads, TCRdb lists one entry per CDR3 protein, DNA absent. This sample's table has 100,000 to 150,000 distinct CDR3 sequences. Study findings and constraints: More hydrophobic TRB CDR3s were found in CXCR3-positive naive cells than in CXCR3-negative naive cells.

Triplicate sorts, 300,000 cells apiece, were made for each CD8+ T cell subset. A CD45RO-CCR7+CD27+CD95- phenotype identified naive CD8+ T cells. The germline V gene encodes CDR1 MDHEN and CDR2 SYDVKM. The CDR3 is made up of 12 amino acids. As for this clonotype: The antigen is not known.

The sequencing sample was made of naive CXCR3+ CD8+ T cells from blood. Sample subset: CD45RO-CCR7+CD27+CD95- naive CD8+ T cells expressing CXCR3 (TNR3+). This clonotype was obtained from a human donor in good health. Some clones in this sample may be carry-over from other donors' samples. V usage is TRBV28 and J usage is TRBJ2-7. This CDR3 is CASSPFGYEQYF.